This T cell receptor beta chain was captured by sequencing in a study of T cells in Graves' hyperthyroidism and ophthalmopathy. Study results and caveats: Most thyroid clonotypes that were expanded above 0.001 also turned up in blood.

This clonotype appeared many times. Its target is not known. The CDR3 length is 13 residues. V was trimmed by 6 bases and J by 3 bases, leaving 9 bases between them. From germline, CDR1 is MNHNS and CDR2 SASEGT. Researchers took RNA transcripts and amplified the TCR beta CDR3 regions from them. The HTBI primer set drove a first-round RT-PCR of the TCR CDR3. TCRdb analysed the multiplex PCR reads with MiXCR anew, one entry per CDR3 protein. The sample lists 400,000 to 550,000 distinct CDR3 sequences, about an eighth occurring once. Sequenced: blood. The TCR comes from a young woman with Graves' hyperthyroidism. V is TRBV6-1 and J is TRBJ1-5; D is unclear. CDR3 DNA sequence: TGTGCCAGCAGACAGAGGGACAATCAGCCCCAGCATTTT. It codes for CASRQRDNQPQHF.